The source of this T cell receptor beta chain is a study of regulatory T cells in long-lasting Graves disease. The overall study: Persistent Graves' disease meant over 5 years of antithyroid drugs with positive TSH receptor antibodies.

There are 14 residues in the CDR3. Trimming took 9 bases from V and 1 from J; bases not matched to a gene: 3. The germline CDR1 and CDR2 sequences are MDHEN and SYDVKM. Study observations and caveats: A greater number of public clonotypes (about 3,000) was shared by persistent patients than by new patients (around 960). Preferential use of TRBV28, TRBJ1-2 and TRBJ2-5 was seen in persistent disease.

Sequencing libraries for TCR beta were prepared with iRepertoire HTBI primers and Arm-PCR of CDR3 regions. TCRdb called the multiplex PCR reads again in MiXCR, with one record for every CDR3 protein. The repertoire holds 350,000 to 500,000 distinct CDR3 sequences, roughly 23% seen once, with around 15% in the top ten. Indicated time point: persistent/refractory GD, antithyroid drugs over 5 years with positive TRAb. Isolated PBMC RNA provided the starting material for the TCR library. EDTA tubes received about 8.2 milliliters of drawn peripheral blood. This clonotype has ten or more counts. What it binds is not known.

The material sequenced was peripheral blood mononuclear cells (PBMCs), taken when the disease was refractory, from a patient treated with antithyroid drugs. The chain recombines TRBV28 with TRBJ2-2, with 9 positions matching TRBD2. The clonotype was recovered from a female donor with Graves disease. CDR3 in amino acids: CASLSGGNTGELFF. CDR3 sequence (DNA): TGTGCCAGTCTTAGCGGGGGGAACACCGGGGAGCTGTTTTTT.